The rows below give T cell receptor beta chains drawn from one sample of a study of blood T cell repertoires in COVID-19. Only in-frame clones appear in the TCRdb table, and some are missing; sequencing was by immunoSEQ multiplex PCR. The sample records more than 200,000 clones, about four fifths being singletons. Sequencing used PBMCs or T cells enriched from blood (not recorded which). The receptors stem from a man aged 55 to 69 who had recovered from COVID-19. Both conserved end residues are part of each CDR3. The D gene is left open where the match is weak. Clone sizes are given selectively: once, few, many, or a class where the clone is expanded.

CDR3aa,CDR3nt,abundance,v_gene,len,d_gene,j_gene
CASSYGPTQEENTIYF,TGCGCCAGCAGCTACGGTCCTACCCAGGAGGAAAACACCATATATTTT,.,TRBV5-1,16,.,TRBJ1-3
CASSTGLAGGQSYNEQFF,TGCGCCAGCAGTACGGGACTAGCGGGGGGGCAATCCTACAATGAGCAGTTCTTC,.,TRBV5-1,18,TRBD2,TRBJ2-1
CASSPHSGFANTGELFF,TGTGCCAGCAGCCCCCATAGCGGATTCGCGAACACCGGGGAGCTGTTTTTT,once,TRBV13,17,.,TRBJ2-2
CASSISGINYGYTF,TGTGCCAGTAGTATCTCGGGGATTAACTATGGCTACACCTTC,.,TRBV19,14,.,TRBJ1-2
CAWREVRQALNSPLHF,TGTGCCTGGAGGGAGGTCCGACAGGCCCTTAATTCACCCCTCCACTTT,.,TRBV30,16,.,TRBJ1-6
CASSETTGSGGKLFF,TGTGCCAGCAGTGAAACCACAGGGTCAGGAGGAAAACTGTTTTTT,.,TRBV2,15,.,TRBJ1-4
CASRPRTGSGEQYF,TGTGCCAGCAGGCCTCGGACAGGGAGTGGGGAGCAGTACTTC,once,TRBV2,14,TRBD1,TRBJ2-7
CATSDPRRGAHNTQYF,TGTGCCACCAGTGATCCCCGCCGTGGGGCCCACAATACGCAGTATTTT,once,TRBV24-1,16,.,TRBJ2-3
CASSQGALSNEKLFF,TGTGCCAGCAGCCAAGGAGCGCTAAGTAATGAAAAACTGTTTTTT,.,TRBV3-1/TRBV3-2,15,.,TRBJ1-4
CASSLAGVFTDTQYF,TGCGCCAGCAGCCTAGCGGGGGTCTTCACAGATACGCAGTATTTT,.,TRBV10-2,15,TRBD2,TRBJ2-3
CASKDRGQETQYF,TGTGCCAGTAAGGACAGGGGCCAAGAGACCCAGTACTTC,.,TRBV19,13,TRBD1,TRBJ2-5
CASRLQGPNEKLFF,TGTGCCAGCAGACTACAGGGCCCTAATGAAAAACTGTTTTTT,few,TRBV6-4,14,.,TRBJ1-4
CASNGRLSTNEKLFF,TGTGCCAGCAACGGCAGACTCTCAACTAATGAAAAACTGTTTTTT,.,TRBV2,15,.,TRBJ1-4
CASSVDSRKQFF,TGTGCCAGCAGCGTAGACAGCAGGAAGCAGTTCTTC,.,TRBV5-4,12,.,TRBJ2-1
CATSDLSAGSGYTF,TGTGCCACCAGTGATTTGTCGGCGGGGTCCGGCTACACCTTC,.,TRBV24-1,14,.,TRBJ1-2
CASSLGFEDRSYGYTF,TGCGCCAGCAGCTTGGGTTTCGAGGACAGGAGCTATGGCTACACCTTC,.,TRBV5-1,16,TRBD1,TRBJ1-2
CASSQEWTSGGRYEQYF,TGTGCCAGCAGCCAAGAATGGACTAGCGGGGGTCGGTACGAGCAGTACTTC,.,TRBV3-1/TRBV3-2,17,TRBD2,TRBJ2-7
CASSLGQGAIGANVLTF,TGCGCCAGCAGCTTGGGACAGGGGGCGATCGGGGCCAACGTCCTGACTTTC,.,TRBV5-1,17,TRBD1,TRBJ2-6
CASGPPPGNIQYF,TGTGCTAGTGGTCCCCCGCCGGGAAACATTCAGTACTTC,once,TRBV12-5,13,.,TRBJ2-4
CASSPQGRTEAFF,TGTGCCAGCAGTCCACAGGGGCGGACTGAAGCTTTCTTT,few,TRBV25-1,13,TRBD1,TRBJ1-1
CASSPQGGTGTSEQYF,TGCGCCAGCAGCCCCCAGGGAGGGACAGGGACAAGCGAGCAGTACTTC,.,TRBV4-3,16,TRBD1,TRBJ2-7
CASSAQGYGNQPQHF,TGTGCCAGCAGCGCCCAGGGTTACGGCAATCAGCCCCAGCATTTT,.,TRBV9,15,.,TRBJ1-5
CASSPQRTGGVLTEAFF,TGTGCCAGCAGCCCCCAACGGACAGGGGGCGTCTTGACTGAAGCTTTCTTT,.,TRBV11-2,17,TRBD1,TRBJ1-1
CASSLEMTGGTPEAFF,TGCGCCAGCAGCTTGGAAATGACAGGGGGGACACCTGAAGCTTTCTTT,.,TRBV5-1,16,TRBD1,TRBJ1-1
CSDLTRTGGQTQYF,TGCAGCGACCTAACCCGGACAGGGGGTCAGACCCAGTACTTC,once,TRBV29-1,14,TRBD1,TRBJ2-5
CASSPHTLSYEQYF,TGTGCCAGCAGTCCCCACACCCTCTCCTACGAGCAGTACTTC,.,TRBV6-2/TRBV6-3,14,.,TRBJ2-7
CASSYGQLAEAFF,TGCGCCAGCAGCTACGGACAGCTCGCTGAAGCTTTCTTT,many,TRBV5-1,13,.,TRBJ1-1
CAIRTGLQETQYF,TGTGCCATCAGAACAGGGTTACAAGAGACCCAGTACTTC,.,TRBV10-3,13,.,TRBJ2-5
CASSPPGQGTGNTIYF,TGTGCCAGCAGCCCGCCGGGACAGGGAACTGGAAACACCATATATTTT,few,TRBV7-9,16,TRBD1,TRBJ1-3
CASSQTGTRGETQYF,TGCGCCAGCAGCCAAACCGGGACTAGGGGGGAGACCCAGTACTTC,.,TRBV4-1,15,TRBD2,TRBJ2-5
CASRPAGSVGRETQYF,TGTGCCAGCAGACCCGCAGGTAGTGTGGGTAGAGAGACCCAGTACTTC,once,TRBV7-8,16,.,TRBJ2-5
CASSPQPGSNTEAFF,TGTGCCAGCAGCCCTCAACCGGGGTCGAACACTGAAGCTTTCTTT,.,TRBV7-6,15,.,TRBJ1-1
CASNSPGSYNEQFF,TGTGCCAGCAACTCCCCAGGCTCCTACAATGAGCAGTTCTTC,.,TRBV25-1,14,.,TRBJ2-1
CASSQGTGGGYTF,TGTGCCAGCAGCCAAGGGACAGGGGGAGGCTACACCTTC,once,TRBV3-1/TRBV3-2,13,TRBD1,TRBJ1-2
CASSLVETGDEQFF,TGTGCCAGCAGCTTAGTGGAGACAGGGGATGAGCAGTTCTTC,.,TRBV7-9,14,TRBD1,TRBJ2-1
CASSPYTGELFF,TGTGCCAGCAGCCCTTACACCGGGGAGCTGTTTTTT,once,TRBV9,12,.,TRBJ2-2
CASSLEGRGRIETQYF,TGTGCCAGCAGCTTAGAAGGCAGGGGGCGAATAGAGACCCAGTACTTC,.,TRBV7-9,16,TRBD1,TRBJ2-5
CASSLASSGPTHQETQYF,TGCGCCAGCAGCTTGGCTTCTAGCGGACCTACACACCAAGAGACCCAGTACTTC,once,TRBV5-1,18,TRBD2,TRBJ2-5
CASSPGFPYEQYF,TGTGCCAGCAGCCCGGGTTTCCCCTACGAGCAGTACTTC,.,TRBV12-3/TRBV12-4,13,.,TRBJ2-7
CASSEGQLSGNTIYF,TGTGCCAGCAGTGAGGGACAGCTCTCTGGAAACACCATATATTTT,.,TRBV2,15,TRBD1,TRBJ1-3
CASSSRVREPYNEQFF,TGTGCCAGCAGCTCCAGGGTTCGAGAACCCTACAATGAGCAGTTCTTC,.,TRBV4-2,16,.,TRBJ2-1
CASSQEIVLEQFF,TGCGCCAGCAGCCAAGAAATTGTATTGGAGCAGTTCTTC,once,TRBV4-3,13,.,TRBJ2-1
CAISDGTPNGYTF,TGTGCCATCAGTGACGGGACACCAAATGGCTACACCTTC,.,TRBV10-3,13,.,TRBJ1-2
CASSVDSNSPLHF,TGTGCCAGCAGCGTAGACAGTAATTCACCCCTCCACTTT,.,TRBV9,13,.,TRBJ1-6
CASSTEQGNGYTF,TGTGCCAGCAGTACGGAACAGGGTAATGGCTACACCTTC,.,TRBV2,13,.,TRBJ1-2
CASGMDRGRGNEQFF,TGTGCTAGTGGCATGGACAGGGGGAGAGGCAATGAGCAGTTCTTC,.,TRBV12-5,15,TRBD1,TRBJ2-1
CASSPRQGYNNSPLHF,TGTGCCAGCAGTCCCCGACAGGGCTATAATAATTCACCCCTCCACTTT,.,TRBV27,16,TRBD1,TRBJ1-6
CASSHTGGENAGYGYTF,TGTGCCAGTAGTCACACGGGAGGGGAAAATGCAGGATATGGCTACACCTTC,.,TRBV19,17,.,TRBJ1-2
CASSQEVSGSQETQYF,TGTGCCAGCAGCCAAGAAGTTTCAGGGTCCCAAGAGACCCAGTACTTC,.,TRBV3-1/TRBV3-2,16,.,TRBJ2-5
CASASPMLGREYYGYTF,TGTGCCAGCGCATCCCCTATGCTGGGCCGGGAGTATTATGGCTACACCTTC,.,TRBV27,17,.,TRBJ1-2
CSVAGLEKAGYTF,TGCAGCGTTGCGGGACTTGAGAAAGCTGGCTACACCTTC,.,TRBV29-1,13,.,TRBJ1-2
CASSPQGIVEKLFF,TGTGCCAGCAGTCCACAGGGTATTGTCGAAAAACTGTTTTTT,.,TRBV6-6,14,.,TRBJ1-4
CAISDTPGQGPSYEQYF,TGTGCCATCAGTGACACACCGGGACAGGGGCCCTCCTACGAGCAGTACTTC,.,TRBV10-3,17,TRBD1,TRBJ2-7